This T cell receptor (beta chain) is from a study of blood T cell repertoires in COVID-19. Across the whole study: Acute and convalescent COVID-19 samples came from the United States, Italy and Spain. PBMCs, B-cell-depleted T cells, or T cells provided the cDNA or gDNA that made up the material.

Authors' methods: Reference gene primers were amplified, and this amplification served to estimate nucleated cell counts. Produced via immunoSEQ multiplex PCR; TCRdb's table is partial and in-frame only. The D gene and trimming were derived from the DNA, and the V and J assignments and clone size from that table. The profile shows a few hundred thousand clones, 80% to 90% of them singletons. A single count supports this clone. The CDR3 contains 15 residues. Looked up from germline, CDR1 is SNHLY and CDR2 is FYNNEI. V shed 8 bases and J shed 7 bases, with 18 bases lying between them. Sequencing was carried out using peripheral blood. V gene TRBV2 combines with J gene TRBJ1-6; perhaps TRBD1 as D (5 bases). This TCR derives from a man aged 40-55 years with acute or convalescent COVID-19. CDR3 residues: CASGAARVGNSPLHF. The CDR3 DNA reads TGTGCCAGCGGGGCAGCCCGGGTTGGGAATTCACCCCTCCACTTT.